The present entry profiles one T cell receptor (beta chain) with its context. Its target is unknown. The primer mix had 60 Vbeta and 13 Jbeta primers. TCRdb's copy holds only in-frame clones and misses some; the assay was immunoSEQ multiplex PCR. The sample contains about 130,000 clones, 65% to 70% of which appear only once. The V gene lost 0 bases and the J gene lost 6 bases, with 18 bases spanning the gap. Germline CDR1 SGDLS, CDR2 YYNGEE. The CDR3 contains 17 residues. This record comes from a study of cytomegalovirus exposure and HLA in healthy donors. Study-wide context: Findings of an earlier analysis included under 140 million unique TCR beta sequences from 190 million or so T cells.

Overall study findings and caveats: It was taken for granted in presence/absence analyses that sequencing depth across donors was roughly uniform. In a later analysis, a missense DCLRE1C variant was linked to TCR beta V- and J-gene trimming. Solely CMV serostatus was available to characterize immune exposure.

The chain couples TRBV9 to TRBJ2-2; weak D call: TRBD2 (5 bases). The specimen sequenced was PBMCs. This TCR was recovered from a human donor in good health. The CDR3 protein is CASSVGLGGHSAGELFF. CDR3 coding DNA: TGTGCCAGCAGCGTAGGTCTCGGCGGGCATTCCGCCGGGGAGCTGTTTTTT. Variable domain in full (rest from reference TRBV9 and TRBJ2-2): DSGVTQTPKHLITATGQRVTLRCSPRSGDLSVYWYQQSLDQGLQFLIQYYNGEERAKGNILERFSAQQFPDLHSELNLSSLELGDSALYFCASSVGLGGHSAGELFFGEGSRLTVL.